This note documents a single TCR beta chain sequence. Its antigen is as yet unknown. The CDR3 is 16 amino acids. The germline V gene has CDR1 LGHNA and CDR2 YSLEER. Trimming removed 1 base from V and 8 bases from J; junction bases left unmatched: 9. Populations isolated by sorting all had purity greater than 95%. The sample is drawn from a study of beta chain features in type 1 diabetes. About the research overall: Age, gender, cell numbers and subset yield matched between patients and controls.

The authors reverse transcribed all of the isolated RNA, so sequencing captured expressed TCRB transcripts. Method: immunoSEQ multiplex PCR; TCRdb's copy keeps in-frame clones and lacks some. The data hold about 12,000 clones, with about half observed a single time. General observations from the study: Reads derived from cDNA could over-represent cells showing high TCR expression. Patients' naive, central memory and regulatory TCRB repertoires appeared more alike than those of healthy donors.

Sequenced input: stem cell memory CD4+ T cells from blood. The chain employs TRBV4-3 and TRBJ1-2, with 11 bases lining up with TRBD1. The clonotype originates from a man between 18 and 35 years old in good health. The CDR3 region is CASSQGGGQGALGYTF. In DNA form, the CDR3 reads TGCGCCAGCAGCCAAGGGGGCGGACAGGGGGCTCTCGGCTACACCTTC.